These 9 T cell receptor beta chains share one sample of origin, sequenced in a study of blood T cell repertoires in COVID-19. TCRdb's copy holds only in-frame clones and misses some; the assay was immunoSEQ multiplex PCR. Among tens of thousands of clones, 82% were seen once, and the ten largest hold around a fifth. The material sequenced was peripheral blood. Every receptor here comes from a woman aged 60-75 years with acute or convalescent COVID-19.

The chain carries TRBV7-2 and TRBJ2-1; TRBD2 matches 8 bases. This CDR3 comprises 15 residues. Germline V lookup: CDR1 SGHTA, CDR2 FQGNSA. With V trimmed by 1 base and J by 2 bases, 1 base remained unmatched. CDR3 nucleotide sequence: TGTGCCAGCAGCTTAGACGGGGGGGCCTACAATGAGCAGTTCTTC. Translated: CASSLDGGAYNEQFF. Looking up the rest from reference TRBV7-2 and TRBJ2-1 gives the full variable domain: GAGVSQSPSNKVTEKGKDVELRCDPISGHTALYWYRQSLGQGLEFLIYFQGNSAPDKSGLPSDRFSAERTGGSVSTLTIQRTQQEDSAVYLCASSLDGGAYNEQFFGPGTRLTVL.

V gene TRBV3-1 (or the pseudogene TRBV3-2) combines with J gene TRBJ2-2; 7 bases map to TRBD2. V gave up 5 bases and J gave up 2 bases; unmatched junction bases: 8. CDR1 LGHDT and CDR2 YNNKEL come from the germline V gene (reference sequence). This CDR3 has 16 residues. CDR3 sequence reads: CASSFRTSFNTGELFF. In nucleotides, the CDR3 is TGTGCCAGCAGCTTTAGGACTAGTTTTAACACCGGGGAGCTGTTTTTT.

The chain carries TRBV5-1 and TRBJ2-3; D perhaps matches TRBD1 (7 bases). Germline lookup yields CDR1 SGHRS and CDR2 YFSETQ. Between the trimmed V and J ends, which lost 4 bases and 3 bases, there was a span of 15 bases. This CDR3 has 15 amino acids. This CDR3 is CASSRGDSGTDTQYF. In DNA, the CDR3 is TGCGCCAGCAGCAGAGGGGACAGCGGGACAGATACGCAGTATTTT.

CDR3 sequence (DNA): TGTGCCAGCAGTTTACACAGGGTATCCAACACTGAAGCTTTCTTT. It yields the protein CASSLHRVSNTEAFF. This sequence joins TRBV27 and TRBJ1-1; possible D gene TRBD1, 6 bases. CDR3 length equals 15 residues. The germline gives CDR1 MNHEY, CDR2 SMNVEV (reference sequence). V was clipped by 2 bases and J by 2 bases, with 12 bases between them.

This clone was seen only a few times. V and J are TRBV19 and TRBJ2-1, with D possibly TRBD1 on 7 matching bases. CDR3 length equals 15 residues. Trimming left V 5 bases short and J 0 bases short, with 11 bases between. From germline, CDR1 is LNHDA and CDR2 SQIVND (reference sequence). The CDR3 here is CASSEEGASYNEQFF. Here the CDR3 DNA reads TGTGCCAGTAGTGAGGAGGGGGCCTCCTACAATGAGCAGTTCTTC.

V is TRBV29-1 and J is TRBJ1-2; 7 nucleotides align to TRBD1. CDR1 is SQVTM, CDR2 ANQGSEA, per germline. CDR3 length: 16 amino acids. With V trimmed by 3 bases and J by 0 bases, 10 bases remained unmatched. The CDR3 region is CSVDRIGGDTNYGYTF. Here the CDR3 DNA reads TGCAGCGTTGATCGAATAGGGGGCGATACTAACTATGGCTACACCTTC. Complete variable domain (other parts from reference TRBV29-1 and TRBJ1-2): SAVISQKPSRDICQRGTSLTIQCQVDSQVTMMFWYRQQPGQSLTLIATANQGSEATYESGFVIDKFPISRPNLTFSTLTVSNMSPEDSSIYLCSVDRIGGDTNYGYTFGSGTRLTVV.

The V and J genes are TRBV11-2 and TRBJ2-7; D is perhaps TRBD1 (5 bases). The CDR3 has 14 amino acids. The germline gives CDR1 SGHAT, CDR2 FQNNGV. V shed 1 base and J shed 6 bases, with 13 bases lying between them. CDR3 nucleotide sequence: TGTGCCAGCAGCTTAGCTGTGACAGTAGGCGAGCAGTACTTC. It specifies CASSLAVTVGEQYF.

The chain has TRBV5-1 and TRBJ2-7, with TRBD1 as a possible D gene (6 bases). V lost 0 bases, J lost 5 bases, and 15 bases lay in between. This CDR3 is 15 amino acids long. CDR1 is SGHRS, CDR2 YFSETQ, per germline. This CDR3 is CASSLAAQGNDEQYF. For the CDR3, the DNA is TGCGCCAGCAGCTTGGCAGCCCAGGGGAATGACGAGCAGTACTTC.

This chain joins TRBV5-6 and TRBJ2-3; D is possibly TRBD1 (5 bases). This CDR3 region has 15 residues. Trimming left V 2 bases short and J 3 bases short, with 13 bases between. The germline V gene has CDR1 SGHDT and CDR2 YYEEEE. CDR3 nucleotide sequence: TGTGCCAGCAGCTTTGTCGGCAGGGAAACAGATACGCAGTATTTT. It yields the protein CASSFVGRETDTQYF.